Presented here are 30 T cell receptor beta chains from one specimen sequenced in a study of identical twins' blood T cells. TCRdb recomputed calls from the 5' RACE reads with MiXCR, one row per CDR3 protein. The repertoire holds 400,000 or so distinct CDR3 sequences, with about 28% as singletons. The sequenced sample consisted of PBMCs. These receptors all stem from a woman between 18 and 50 years old in good health.

This clonotype has a count of ten or more. This chain joins TRBV14 and TRBJ1-2; D remains ambiguous. The V end lost 3 bases, the J end lost 4 bases, and 9 bases lay between the germline ends. Germline-derived CDR1 and CDR2 are SGHDN and FVKESK. The CDR3 runs 13 residues. CDR3 sequence reads: CASSQDFFYGYTF. In nucleotides, the CDR3 is TGTGCCAGCAGCCAGGATTTTTTCTATGGCTACACCTTC. Drawing the rest from reference TRBV14 and TRBJ1-2, the complete variable domain is EAGVTQFPSHSVIEKGQTVTLRCDPISGHDNLYWYRRVMGKEIKFLLHFVKESKQDESGMPNNRFLAERTGGTYSTLKVQPAELEDSGVYFCASSQDFFYGYTFGSGTRLTVV.

The sample holds many counts of this clonotype. This rearrangement joins TRBV29-1 to TRBJ2-2; 9 bases fit TRBD2. This CDR3 region has 14 residues. The V segment lost 7 bases and the J segment 5 bases; nucleotides outside the gene matches: 8. The germline V gene has CDR1 SQVTM and CDR2 ANQGSEA. The CDR3 loop reads CSALAGEGTGELFF. The CDR3 region has the DNA TGCAGCGCCTTAGCGGGAGAGGGTACCGGGGAGCTGTTTTTT.

The chain combines TRBV12-5 with TRBJ1-3, with a weak D call TRBD1 (5 bases). Per the germline V gene, CDR1 is LGHNT and CDR2 is FRNRAP. The CDR3 is 14 residues long. V lost 6 bases and J lost 0, with 9 bases in between. The CDR3 DNA is TGTGCTAGTGGCTCGGGACTCTCTGGAAACACCATATATTTT. It translates to CASGSGLSGNTIYF. Supplemented by reference TRBV12-5 and TRBJ1-3, the full variable domain reads DARVTQTPRHKVTEMGQEVTMRCQPILGHNTVFWYRQTMMQGLELLAYFRNRAPLDDSGMPKDRFSAEMPDATLATLKIQPSEPRDSAVYFCASGSGLSGNTIYFGEGSWLTVV.

This clonotype was observed a handful of times. The rearrangement links TRBV6-6 to TRBJ2-1; D perhaps matches TRBD2 (6 bases). CDR3 length equals 13 residues. Germline V CDR1 and CDR2: MNHNY, SVGAGI (reference sequence). Trimming removed 8 bases from V and 7 bases from J, with 15 bases in between. Here the CDR3 DNA reads TGTGCCAGCCGAGGGCGGGATCGTAATGAGCAGTTCTTC. Protein: CASRGRDRNEQFF.

Concerning this clonotype: A junction boundary mismatches the germline segment, possibly from a read error. The genes are TRBV6-4 and TRBJ1-1; 9 bases are shared with TRBD1. The CDR3 is 12 amino acids. The germline V gene encodes CDR1 MRHNA and CDR2 SNTAGT. The CDR3 region is CACSDYRGRAFF. CDR3 coding DNA: TGTGCCTGCAGTGACTACAGGGGGCGAGCTTTCTTT.

To note about this clonotype: One junction end does not reproduce the germline sequence, and a read error may be involved. V is TRBV2 and J is TRBJ1-5, with D uncertain. The CDR3 has 14 amino acids. Germline CDR1 SNHLY, CDR2 FYNNEI. CDR3 residues: CASREGNSNQPQHF. CDR3 bases: TGTGCCAGCAGAGAAGGGAATAGCAATCAGCCCCAGCATTTT.

This clonotype has more than one count but fewer than ten. This chain connects TRBV6-1 to TRBJ1-1; unclear D gene. The V and J ends lost 7 bases and 0 bases respectively, with 15 bases between them. This CDR3 contains 15 residues. CDR1 MNHNS and CDR2 SASEGT come from the germline V gene. The CDR3 loop reads CASKGGQEVNTEAFF. Here the CDR3 DNA reads TGTGCCAGCAAGGGAGGTCAGGAGGTGAACACTGAAGCTTTCTTT.

This sequence joins TRBV7-2 and TRBJ2-7; 12 bases agree with TRBD1. Looked up from germline, CDR1 is SGHTA and CDR2 is FQGNSA. The CDR3 totals 18 residues. J lost 2 bases, V lost 5 bases, and 13 bases had no gene match. The CDR3 sequence is CASSTYPSGTGGAYEQYF. The CDR3 DNA reads TGTGCCAGCAGCACTTACCCCTCGGGGACAGGGGGCGCCTACGAGCAGTACTTC. Complete variable domain (other parts from reference TRBV7-2 and TRBJ2-7): GAGVSQSPSNKVTEKGKDVELRCDPISGHTALYWYRQSLGQGLEFLIYFQGNSAPDKSGLPSDRFSAERTGGSVSTLTIQRTQQEDSAVYLCASSTYPSGTGGAYEQYFGPGTRLTVT.

The sample holds a few counts of this clonotype. The CDR3 region is CASTLERNQPQHF. The CDR3 DNA sequence: TGTGCCAGTACCCTGGAGAGAAATCAGCCCCAGCATTTT. This chain connects TRBV19 to TRBJ1-5, with D unclear. CDR1 and CDR2 from the germline V gene are LNHDA and SQIVND (reference sequence). The ends were cut back, 7 bases at V and 4 bases at J, with 11 bases in the middle. The length of the CDR3 is 13 residues.

This clonotype has at least ten counts. The genes are TRBV2 and TRBJ1-4, with D tentatively TRBD1 (5 bases). The CDR3 sequence is 14 residues long. V was cut by 7 bases and J by 8 bases, with 17 bases left in between. Germline lookup yields CDR1 SNHLY and CDR2 FYNNEI. CDR3 region: CASKLQGHPEKLFF. The DNA for the CDR3 is TGTGCCAGCAAGTTGCAGGGCCATCCCGAAAAACTGTTTTTT. Complete variable domain (other parts from reference TRBV2 and TRBJ1-4): EPEVTQTPSHQVTQMGQEVILRCVPISNHLYFYWYRQILGQKVEFLVSFYNNEISEKSEIFDDQFSVERPDGSNFTLKIRSTKLEDSAMYFCASKLQGHPEKLFFGSGTQLSVL.

This clonotype was detected a few times. J is TRBJ1-1 and V is TRBV29-1; D not resolved. Trimming stripped 4 bases from V and 7 bases from J, with 13 bases between. Germline CDR1 reads SQVTM; CDR2 reads ANQGSEA. There are 12 residues in the CDR3. CDR3: CSVGQLGIEAFF. The CDR3 coding sequence is TGCAGCGTTGGCCAGTTGGGCATTGAAGCTTTCTTT.

The chain joins TRBV29-1 to TRBJ2-3; D gene unclear. Deletions cut 4 bases from V and 0 bases from J, with 8 bases between. Looked up from germline, CDR1 is SQVTM and CDR2 is ANQGSEA. The CDR3 covers 13 residues. The CDR3 loop is CSVGRKSTDTQYF. CDR3 bases: TGCAGCGTTGGGCGGAAGAGCACAGATACGCAGTATTTT.

This clonotype was seen ten or more times. This CDR3 reads CASTNFDRNSNQPQHF. CDR3 bases: TGTGCCAGCACCAATTTCGACAGGAACTCCAATCAGCCCCAGCATTTT. J is TRBJ1-5 and V is TRBV6-6; a possible D gene is TRBD1 (6 bases). There are 16 residues in the CDR3. The germline gives CDR1 MNHNY, CDR2 SVGAGI (reference sequence). Deletions cut 7 bases from V and 3 bases from J, with 19 bases between.

V is TRBV20-1 and J is TRBJ1-2, with TRBD1 identical over 8 bases. The CDR3 runs to 15 residues. Trimming took 0 bases from V and 3 from J; bases not matched to a gene: 6. CDR1 is DFQATT, CDR2 SNEGSKA, per germline (reference sequence). The CDR3 here is CSARDSTGVYYGYTF. The CDR3 coding sequence is TGCAGTGCTAGAGATTCGACAGGGGTATACTATGGCTACACCTTC.

CDR3 bases: TGCAGTGCAACCCGGGACAGGGACGGCTACACCTTC. It specifies CSATRDRDGYTF. The chain has TRBV20-1 and TRBJ1-2; 9 bases are shared with TRBD1. The junction had 7 bases not matched to a gene; V was cut back by 6 bases and J by 8 bases. CDR3 length: 12 amino acids. CDR1 and CDR2 from the germline V gene are DFQATT and SNEGSKA (reference sequence).

This clonotype showed up just a few times. A clone one base away is much larger, so this may be a read error. This chain connects TRBV7-9 to TRBJ1-4; D is unresolved. Germline-derived CDR1 and CDR2 are SEHNR and FQNEAQ (reference sequence). This CDR3 has 12 amino acids. In nucleotides, the CDR3 is TGTGCCTGCAGCTTAGGGATAGAAAAACTGTTTTTT. Its protein is CACSLGIEKLFF.

CDR3 sequence (DNA): TGCAGTGCTAGAGAGGCCACACTACAGGGTCCCTGCACCTTC. Translated: CSAREATLQGPCTF. The chain employs TRBV20-1 and TRBJ1-2; the D gene is possibly TRBD1 (6 bases). Germline assignment: CDR1 DFQATT and CDR2 SNEGSKA (reference sequence). This CDR3 contains 14 residues. V was cut by 0 bases and J by 13 bases, with 21 bases left in between.

The rearrangement joins TRBV5-6 to TRBJ2-3; D not certain. With 5 bases removed from V and 1 base from J, the gap between germline ends came to 11 bases. Germline loops: CDR1 SGHDT, CDR2 YYEEEE. This CDR3 is 14 amino acids long. As DNA, the CDR3 is TGTGCCAGCAGACGACATATTCGCACAGATACGCAGTATTTT. It yields the protein CASRRHIRTDTQYF.

This clonotype turned up a few times. The gene calls are TRBV6-2 or TRBV6-3 and TRBJ2-1, with TRBD2 identical over 10 bases. CDR1 MNHEY and CDR2 SVGEGT come from the germline V gene. The CDR3 covers 14 residues. With 6 bases clipped from V and 5 bases from J, the junction kept 4 bases outside the gene matches. The CDR3 DNA reads as TGTGCCAGCAGAGGACTAGCGGCCAACAATGAGCAGTTCTTC. It encodes CASRGLAANNEQFF.

The chain employs TRBV9 and TRBJ2-1; TRBD2 aligns across 8 bases. The CDR3 spans 14 residues. CDR1 and CDR2 from the germline V gene are SGDLS and YYNGEE. After removal of 4 bases from V and 5 bases from J, the junction contained 5 bases not matched to a gene. CDR3 sequence (DNA): TGTGCCAGCAGCCGTAGCGGGGAACACAATGAGCAGTTCTTC. Translation: CASSRSGEHNEQFF.

A few counts support this clonotype. V is TRBV20-1 and J is TRBJ2-1, with D uncertain. The CDR3 sequence is 13 residues long. The V end lost 3 bases, the J end lost 4 bases, and 10 bases lay between the germline ends. CDR1 is DFQATT, CDR2 SNEGSKA, per germline (reference sequence). CDR3: CSASDTAYNEQFF. The CDR3 region has the DNA TGCAGTGCTAGTGACACGGCGTACAATGAGCAGTTCTTC.

The chain couples TRBV27 to TRBJ2-5; D not certain. V was cut by 2 bases and J by 2 bases, with 9 bases left in between. The CDR3 is 14 residues long. Germline loops: CDR1 MNHEY, CDR2 SMNVEV (reference sequence). This CDR3 is CASSLLGMQETQYF. The CDR3 DNA follows: TGTGCCAGCAGTTTACTGGGTATGCAAGAGACCCAGTACTTC.

The chain is built from TRBV6-2 or TRBV6-3 and TRBJ2-1, with D perhaps TRBD1 (6 bases). Germline CDR1 reads MNHEY; CDR2 reads SVGEGT. The CDR3 contains 15 residues. V dropped 6 bases and J dropped 7 bases, with 19 bases sitting between them. The CDR3 nucleotides read TGTGCCAGCAGGGATACCGGAGCCCAGGGGAATGAGCAGTTCTTC. Its protein is CASRDTGAQGNEQFF.

This clonotype was seen a handful of times. The V and J genes are TRBV29-1 and TRBJ1-1; D remains unclear. Trimming took off 7 bases at V and 0 bases at J, with 12 bases between the two ends. Germline CDR1 reads SQVTM; CDR2 reads ANQGSEA. CDR3 length equals 13 residues. The CDR3 protein is CSALSPMNTEAFF. CDR3 sequence (DNA): TGCAGCGCCTTAAGCCCTATGAACACTGAAGCTTTCTTT.

This clonotype was detected only once. The junction departs from the called germline gene at one end, perhaps through a read error. CDR3: CAGSWASEAFF. The CDR3 DNA follows: TGTGCCGGCAGTTGGGCGTCTGAAGCTTTCTTT. The chain recombines TRBV28 with TRBJ1-1; D not certain. The V gene's germline CDR1 is MDHEN and CDR2 SYDVKM. CDR3 length: 11 residues.

Notes on this clonotype: One end of the junction is discordant with germline, which a read error may explain. The gene calls are TRBV7-9 and TRBJ2-1; a possible D gene is TRBD2 (5 bases). Germline V gene sequence: CDR1 SEHNR, CDR2 FQNEAQ (reference sequence). CDR3 length: 13 residues. CDR3: CTSSLTERNEQFF. As DNA, the CDR3 is TGTACCAGCAGCTTAACTGAGCGGAATGAGCAGTTCTTC.

This clonotype was observed at least ten times. At one end, the junction sequence differs from germline, possibly due to a read error. The chain links TRBV3-1 to TRBJ2-1, with D perhaps TRBD2 (6 bases). The CDR3 has 12 amino acids. Germline assignment: CDR1 LGHDT and CDR2 YNNKEL (reference sequence). The chain's CDR3 is CASSLSGLAFSF. Written as DNA, the CDR3 is TGTGCCAGCAGCCTCAGTGGGCTAGCGTTTAGCTTC.

Only a few counts were recorded for this clonotype. The V gene is TRBV7-8, the J gene TRBJ1-5, with D uncertain. In germline, CDR1 is SGHVS, CDR2 FQNEAQ. The CDR3 covers 12 residues. V lost 2 bases and J 10 bases, leaving 9 bases between the germline ends. The CDR3 DNA follows: TGTGCCAGCAGCTTACGACTGGGACCCCAGCATTTT. This translates into CASSLRLGPQHF.

This clonotype showed up many times. This rearrangement joins TRBV6-6 to TRBJ1-1; 7 bases match TRBD1. J gave up 5 bases and V 5 bases, and 5 bases lay outside the gene matches. This CDR3 has 13 residues. The germline gives CDR1 MNHNY, CDR2 SVGAGI (reference sequence). The CDR3 is CASSQGGRTEAFF. In DNA form, the CDR3 reads TGTGCCAGCAGTCAGGGGGGCAGGACTGAAGCTTTCTTT.

The sample holds a few counts of this clonotype. The chain carries TRBV3-1 and TRBJ1-1; tentatively, D is TRBD1 (5 bases). Germline CDR1 LGHDT, CDR2 YNNKEL (reference sequence). The CDR3 length is 14 residues. The V end lost 7 bases, the J end lost 1 base, and 13 bases lay between the germline ends. The CDR3 sequence: CASTVDSQNTEAFF. CDR3 DNA sequence: TGTGCCAGCACCGTAGACAGTCAGAACACTGAAGCTTTCTTT.